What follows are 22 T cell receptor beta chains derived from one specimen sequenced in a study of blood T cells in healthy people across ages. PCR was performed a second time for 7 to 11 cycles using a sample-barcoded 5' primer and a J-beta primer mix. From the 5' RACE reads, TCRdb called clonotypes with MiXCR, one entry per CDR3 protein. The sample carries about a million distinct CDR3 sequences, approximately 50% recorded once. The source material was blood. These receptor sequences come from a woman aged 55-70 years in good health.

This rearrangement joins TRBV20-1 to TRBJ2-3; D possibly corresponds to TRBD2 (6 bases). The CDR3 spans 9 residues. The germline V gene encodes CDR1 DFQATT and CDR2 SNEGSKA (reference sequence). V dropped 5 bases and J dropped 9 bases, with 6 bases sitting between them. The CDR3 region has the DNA TGCAGTGCTGGAGGGACGCAGTATTTT. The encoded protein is CSAGGTQYF.

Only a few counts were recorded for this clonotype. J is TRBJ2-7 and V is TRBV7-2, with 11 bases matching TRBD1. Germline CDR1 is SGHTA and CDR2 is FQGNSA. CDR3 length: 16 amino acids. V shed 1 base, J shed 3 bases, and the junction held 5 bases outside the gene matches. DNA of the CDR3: TGTGCCAGCAGCTTAGGGCCGGACAGGGGGCTCTACGAGCAGTACTTC. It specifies CASSLGPDRGLYEQYF. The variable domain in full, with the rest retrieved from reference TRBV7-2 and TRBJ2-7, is GAGVSQSPSNKVTEKGKDVELRCDPISGHTALYWYRQSLGQGLEFLIYFQGNSAPDKSGLPSDRFSAERTGGSVSTLTIQRTQQEDSAVYLCASSLGPDRGLYEQYFGPGTRLTVT.

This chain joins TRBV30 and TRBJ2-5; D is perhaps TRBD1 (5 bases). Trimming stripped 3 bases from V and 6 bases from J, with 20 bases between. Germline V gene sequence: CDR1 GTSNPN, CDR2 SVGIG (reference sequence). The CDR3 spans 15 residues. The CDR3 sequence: CAWSQSLARAKTQYF. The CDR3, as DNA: TGTGCCTGGAGCCAATCCCTGGCCAGGGCAAAGACCCAGTACTTC. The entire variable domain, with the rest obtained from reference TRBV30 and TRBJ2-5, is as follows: SQTIHQWPATLVQPVGSPLSLECTVEGTSNPNLYWYRQAAGRGLQLLFYSVGIGQISSEVPQNLSASRPQDRQFILSSKKLLLSDSGFYLCAWSQSLARAKTQYFGPGTRLLVL.

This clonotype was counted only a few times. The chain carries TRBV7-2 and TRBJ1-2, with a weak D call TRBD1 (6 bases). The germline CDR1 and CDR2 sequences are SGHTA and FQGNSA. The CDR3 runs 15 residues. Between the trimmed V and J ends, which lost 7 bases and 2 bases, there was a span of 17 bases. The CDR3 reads CASTHTGKFNYGYTF. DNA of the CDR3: TGTGCCAGCACTCATACAGGGAAATTCAACTATGGCTACACCTTC.

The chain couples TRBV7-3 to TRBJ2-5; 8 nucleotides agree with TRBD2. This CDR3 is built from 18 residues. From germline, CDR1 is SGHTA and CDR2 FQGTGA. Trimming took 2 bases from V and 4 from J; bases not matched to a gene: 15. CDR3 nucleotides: TGTGCCAGCAGCTTAGGGCCTAGCGGGCCAAGGAGGGGAGAGACCCAGTACTTC. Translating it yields CASSLGPSGPRRGETQYF.

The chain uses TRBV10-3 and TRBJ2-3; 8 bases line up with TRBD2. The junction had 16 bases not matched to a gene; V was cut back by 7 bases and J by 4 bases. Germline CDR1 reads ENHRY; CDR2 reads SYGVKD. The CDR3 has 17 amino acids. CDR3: CAIKGFGASGPSDTQYF. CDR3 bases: TGTGCCATCAAAGGGTTTGGGGCTAGCGGGCCCTCAGATACGCAGTATTTT.

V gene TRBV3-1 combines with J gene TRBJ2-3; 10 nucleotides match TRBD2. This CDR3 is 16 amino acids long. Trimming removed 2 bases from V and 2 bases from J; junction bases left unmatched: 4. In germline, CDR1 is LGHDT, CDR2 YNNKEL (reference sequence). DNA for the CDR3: TGTGCCAGCAGCCAACTAGCGGGAGCCCACACAGATACGCAGTATTTT. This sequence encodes CASSQLAGAHTDTQYF.

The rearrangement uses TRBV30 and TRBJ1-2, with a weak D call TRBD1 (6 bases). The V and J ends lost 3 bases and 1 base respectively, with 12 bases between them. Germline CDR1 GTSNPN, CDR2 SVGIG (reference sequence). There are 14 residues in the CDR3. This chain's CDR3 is CAWRRGQSNYGYTF. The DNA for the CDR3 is TGTGCCTGGAGAAGAGGACAGAGTAACTATGGCTACACCTTC.

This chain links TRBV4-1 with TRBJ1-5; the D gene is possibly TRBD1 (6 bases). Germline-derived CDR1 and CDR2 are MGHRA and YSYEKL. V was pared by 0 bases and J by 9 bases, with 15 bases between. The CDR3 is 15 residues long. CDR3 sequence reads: CASSQEAGQRLPQHF. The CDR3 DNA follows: TGCGCCAGCAGCCAAGAGGCGGGACAACGTCTGCCCCAGCATTTT.

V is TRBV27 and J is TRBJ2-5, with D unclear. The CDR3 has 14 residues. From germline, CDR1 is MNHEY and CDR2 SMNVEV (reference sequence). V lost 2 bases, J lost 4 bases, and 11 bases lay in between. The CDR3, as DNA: TGTGCCAGCAGTTTAATACCGGTTTCAGAGACCCAGTACTTC. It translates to CASSLIPVSETQYF.

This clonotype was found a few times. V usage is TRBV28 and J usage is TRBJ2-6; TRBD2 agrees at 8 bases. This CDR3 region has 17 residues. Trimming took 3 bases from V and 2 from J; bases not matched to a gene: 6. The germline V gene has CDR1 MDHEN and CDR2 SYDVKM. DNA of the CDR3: TGTGCCAGCAGTTTGGGCGGGAGGCTTACTGGGGCCAACGTCCTGACTTTC. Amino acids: CASSLGGRLTGANVLTF.

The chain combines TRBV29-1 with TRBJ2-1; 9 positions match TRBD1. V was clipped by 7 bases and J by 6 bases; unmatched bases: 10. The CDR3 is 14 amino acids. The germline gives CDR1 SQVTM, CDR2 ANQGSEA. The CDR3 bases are TGCAGCGCGATTACAGGGGGCGCTTTCAATGAGCAGTTCTTC. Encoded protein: CSAITGGAFNEQFF.

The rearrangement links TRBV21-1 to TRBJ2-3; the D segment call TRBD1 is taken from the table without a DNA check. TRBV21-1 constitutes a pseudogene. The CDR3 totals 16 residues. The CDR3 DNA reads TGTGCCAGCAGCGCACGGACAGGGGGCGGTGGAGATACGCAGTATTTT. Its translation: CASSARTGGGGDTQYF.

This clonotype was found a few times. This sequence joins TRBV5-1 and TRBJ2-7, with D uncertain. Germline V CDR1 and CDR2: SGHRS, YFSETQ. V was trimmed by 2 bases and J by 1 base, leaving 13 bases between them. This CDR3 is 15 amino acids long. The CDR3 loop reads CASSFTGQKSYEQYF. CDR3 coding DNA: TGCGCCAGCAGCTTCACGGGCCAGAAATCCTACGAGCAGTACTTC.

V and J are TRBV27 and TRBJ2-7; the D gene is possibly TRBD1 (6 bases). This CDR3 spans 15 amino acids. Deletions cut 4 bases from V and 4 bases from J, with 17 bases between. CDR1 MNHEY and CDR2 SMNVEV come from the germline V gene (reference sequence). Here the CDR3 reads CASSSGQGLGYEQYF. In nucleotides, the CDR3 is TGTGCCAGCAGTTCGGGGCAGGGGTTAGGTTACGAGCAGTACTTC.

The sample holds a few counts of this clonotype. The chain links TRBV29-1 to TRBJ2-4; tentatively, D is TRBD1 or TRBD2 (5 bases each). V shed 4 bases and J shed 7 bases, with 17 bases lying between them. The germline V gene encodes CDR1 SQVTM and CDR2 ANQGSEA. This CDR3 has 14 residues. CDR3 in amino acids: CSVVWLGTGNIQYF. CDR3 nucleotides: TGCAGCGTTGTATGGCTAGGGACGGGTAACATTCAGTACTTC.

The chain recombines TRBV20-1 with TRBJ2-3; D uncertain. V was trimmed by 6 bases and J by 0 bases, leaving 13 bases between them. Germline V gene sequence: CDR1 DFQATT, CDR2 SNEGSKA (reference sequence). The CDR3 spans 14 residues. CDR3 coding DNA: TGCAGTGCCCCACCGACGACTAGCACAGATACGCAGTATTTT. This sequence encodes CSAPPTTSTDTQYF.

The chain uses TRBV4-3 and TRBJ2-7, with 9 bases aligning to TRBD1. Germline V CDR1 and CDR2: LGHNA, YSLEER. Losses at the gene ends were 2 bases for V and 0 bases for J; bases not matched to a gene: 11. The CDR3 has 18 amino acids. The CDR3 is CASSQTALRTGDSYEQYF. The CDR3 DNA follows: TGCGCCAGCAGCCAAACCGCCCTCCGGACAGGGGACTCCTACGAGCAGTACTTC.

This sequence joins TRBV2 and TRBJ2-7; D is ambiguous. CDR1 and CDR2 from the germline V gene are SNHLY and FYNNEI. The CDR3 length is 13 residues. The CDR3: CVGVPRAEAEQYF. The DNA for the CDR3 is TGTGTTGGGGTTCCAAGGGCCGAGGCCGAGCAGTACTTC. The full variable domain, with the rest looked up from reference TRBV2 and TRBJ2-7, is EPEVTQTPSHQVTQMGQEVILRCVPISNHLYFYWYRQILGQKVEFLVSFYNNEISEKSEIFDDQFSVERPDGSNFTLKIRSTKLEDSAMYFCVGVPRAEAEQYFGPGTRLTVT.

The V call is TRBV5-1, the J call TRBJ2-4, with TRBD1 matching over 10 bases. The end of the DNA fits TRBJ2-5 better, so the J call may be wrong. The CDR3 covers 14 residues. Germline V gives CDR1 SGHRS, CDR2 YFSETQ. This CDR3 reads CASIRTGGQETQYF. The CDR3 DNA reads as TGCGCCAGCATCAGGACAGGGGGACAAGAGACCCAGTACTTC.

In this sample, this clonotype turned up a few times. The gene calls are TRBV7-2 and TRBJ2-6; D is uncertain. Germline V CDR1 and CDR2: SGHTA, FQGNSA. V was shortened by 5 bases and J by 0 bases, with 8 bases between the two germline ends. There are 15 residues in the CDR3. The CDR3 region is CASSLVYSGANVLTF. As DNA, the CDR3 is TGTGCCAGCAGCCTGGTATACTCTGGGGCCAACGTCCTGACTTTC.

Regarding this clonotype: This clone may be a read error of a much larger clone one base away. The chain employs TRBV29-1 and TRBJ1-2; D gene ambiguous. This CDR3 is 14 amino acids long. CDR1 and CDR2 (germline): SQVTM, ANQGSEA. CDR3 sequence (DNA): TGCAGCGTTCATTCTTTCGGGGAGACCTATGGCAACACCTTC. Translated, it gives CSVHSFGETYGNTF.